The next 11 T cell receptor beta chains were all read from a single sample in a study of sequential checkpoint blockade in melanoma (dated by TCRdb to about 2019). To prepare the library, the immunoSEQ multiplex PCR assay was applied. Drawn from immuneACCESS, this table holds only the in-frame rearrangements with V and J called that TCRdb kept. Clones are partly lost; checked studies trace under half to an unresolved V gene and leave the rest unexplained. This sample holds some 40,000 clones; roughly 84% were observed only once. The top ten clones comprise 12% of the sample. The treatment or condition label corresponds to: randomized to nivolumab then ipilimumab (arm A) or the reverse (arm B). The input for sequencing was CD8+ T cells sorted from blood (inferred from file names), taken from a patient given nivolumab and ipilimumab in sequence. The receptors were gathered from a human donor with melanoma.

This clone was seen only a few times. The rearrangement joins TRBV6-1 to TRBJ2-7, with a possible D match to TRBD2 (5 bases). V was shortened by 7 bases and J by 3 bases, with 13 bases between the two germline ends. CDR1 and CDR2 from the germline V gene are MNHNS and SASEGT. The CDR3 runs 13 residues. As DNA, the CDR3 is TGTGCCAGCAAGCCCGGAGGTAACTACGAGCAGTACTTC. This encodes CASKPGGNYEQYF.

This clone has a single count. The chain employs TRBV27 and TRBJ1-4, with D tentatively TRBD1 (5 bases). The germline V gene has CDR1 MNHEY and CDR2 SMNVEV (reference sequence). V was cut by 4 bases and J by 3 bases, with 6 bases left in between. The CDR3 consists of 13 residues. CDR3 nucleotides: TGTGCCAGCAGTTCAGGGTCTAATGAAAAACTGTTTTTT. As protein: CASSSGSNEKLFF.

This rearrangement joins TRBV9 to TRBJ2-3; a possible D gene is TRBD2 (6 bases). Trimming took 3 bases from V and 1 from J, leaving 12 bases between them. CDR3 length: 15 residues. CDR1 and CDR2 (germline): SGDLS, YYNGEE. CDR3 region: CASSGSAGRTDTQYF. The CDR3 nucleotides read TGTGCCAGCAGCGGTTCGGCGGGGCGCACAGATACGCAGTATTTT.

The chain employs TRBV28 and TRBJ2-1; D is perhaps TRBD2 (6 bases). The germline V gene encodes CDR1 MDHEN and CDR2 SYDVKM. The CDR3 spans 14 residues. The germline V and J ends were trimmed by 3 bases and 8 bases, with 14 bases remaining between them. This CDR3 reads CASSFVGRLDEQFF. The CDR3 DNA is TGTGCCAGCAGTTTCGTCGGGAGACTCGATGAGCAGTTCTTC.

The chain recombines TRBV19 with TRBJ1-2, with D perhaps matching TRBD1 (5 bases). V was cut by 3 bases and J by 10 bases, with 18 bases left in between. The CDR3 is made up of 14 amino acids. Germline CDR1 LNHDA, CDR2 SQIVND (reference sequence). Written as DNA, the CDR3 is TGTGCCAGTAGTATGGCATCCAGCCGCAGGGACTACACCTTC. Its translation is CASSMASSRRDYTF.

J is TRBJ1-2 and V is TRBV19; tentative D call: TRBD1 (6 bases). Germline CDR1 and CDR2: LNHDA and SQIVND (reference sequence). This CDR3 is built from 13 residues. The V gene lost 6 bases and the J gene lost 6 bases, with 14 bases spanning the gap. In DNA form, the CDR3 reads TGTGCCAGTAGCCTACAGGGAATGAATGGCTACACCTTC. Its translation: CASSLQGMNGYTF.

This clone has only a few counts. CDR3: CASSPRGLPGAGNTIYF. The CDR3, as DNA: TGTGCCAGCAGCCCTCGCGGACTCCCGGGGGCTGGAAACACCATATATTTT. The V gene is TRBV14, the J gene TRBJ1-3; weak D call: TRBD1 (5 bases). Germline loops: CDR1 SGHDN, CDR2 FVKESK. Deletions cut 4 bases from V and 2 bases from J, with 18 bases between. The CDR3 extends over 17 amino acids.

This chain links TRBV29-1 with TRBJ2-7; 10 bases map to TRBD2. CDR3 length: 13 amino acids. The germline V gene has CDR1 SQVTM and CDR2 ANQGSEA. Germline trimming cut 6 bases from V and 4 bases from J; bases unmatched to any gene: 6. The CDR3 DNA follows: TGCAGCGTACGGACTAGCGGAAATTACGAGCAGTACTTC. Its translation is CSVRTSGNYEQYF.

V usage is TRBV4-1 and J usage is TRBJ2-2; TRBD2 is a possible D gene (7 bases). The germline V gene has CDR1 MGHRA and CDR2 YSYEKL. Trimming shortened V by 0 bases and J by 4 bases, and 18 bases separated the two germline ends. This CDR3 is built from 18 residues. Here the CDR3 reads CASSQDLGGRGGTGELFF. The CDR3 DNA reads TGCGCCAGCAGCCAAGATTTGGGCGGGAGAGGGGGCACCGGGGAGCTGTTTTTT.

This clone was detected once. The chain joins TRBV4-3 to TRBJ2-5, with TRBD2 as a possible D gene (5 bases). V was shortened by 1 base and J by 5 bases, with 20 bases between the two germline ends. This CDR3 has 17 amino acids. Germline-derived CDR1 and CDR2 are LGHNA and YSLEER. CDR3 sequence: CASSQGPTSYGKETQYF. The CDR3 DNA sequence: TGCGCCAGCAGCCAAGGGCCCACCTCCTACGGGAAGGAGACCCAGTACTTC.

The CDR3 nucleotides are TGCGCCAGCAGCTTGTCAACAGGCGGCTACGAGCAGTACTTC. It is translated as CASSLSTGGYEQYF. This chain connects TRBV5-1 to TRBJ2-5, with a possible D match to TRBD1 (5 bases). The last part of the DNA fits TRBJ2-7 better; the J call may be wrong. Per the germline V gene, CDR1 is SGHRS and CDR2 is YFSETQ. This CDR3 region has 14 residues.